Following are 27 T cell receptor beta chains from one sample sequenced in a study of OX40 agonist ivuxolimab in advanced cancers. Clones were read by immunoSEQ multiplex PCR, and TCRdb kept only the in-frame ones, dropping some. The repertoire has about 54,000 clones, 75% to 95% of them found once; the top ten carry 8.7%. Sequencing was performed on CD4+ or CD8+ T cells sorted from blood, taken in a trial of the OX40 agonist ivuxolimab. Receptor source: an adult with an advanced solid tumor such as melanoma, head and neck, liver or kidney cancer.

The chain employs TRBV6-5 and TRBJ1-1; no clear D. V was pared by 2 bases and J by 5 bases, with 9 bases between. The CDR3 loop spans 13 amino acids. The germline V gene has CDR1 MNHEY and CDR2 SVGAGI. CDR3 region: CASSYELRTEAFF. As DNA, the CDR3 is TGTGCCAGCAGTTACGAGCTGAGGACTGAAGCTTTCTTT.

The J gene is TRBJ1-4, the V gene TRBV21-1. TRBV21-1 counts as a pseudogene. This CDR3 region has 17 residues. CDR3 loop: CASSKVSVGLTNEKLFF. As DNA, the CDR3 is TGTGCCAGCAGCAAAGTCTCAGTAGGGCTAACTAATGAAAAACTGTTTTTT.

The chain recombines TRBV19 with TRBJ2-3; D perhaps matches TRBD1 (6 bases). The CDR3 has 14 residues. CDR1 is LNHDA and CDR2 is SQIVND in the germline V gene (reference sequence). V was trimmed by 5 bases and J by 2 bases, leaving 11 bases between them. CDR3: CASSPGTITDTQYF. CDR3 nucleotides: TGTGCCAGTAGTCCGGGGACAATCACAGATACGCAGTATTTT.

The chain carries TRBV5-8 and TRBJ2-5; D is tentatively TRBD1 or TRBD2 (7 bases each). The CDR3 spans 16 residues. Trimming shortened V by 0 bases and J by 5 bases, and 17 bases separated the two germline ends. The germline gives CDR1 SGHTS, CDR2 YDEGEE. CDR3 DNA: TGTGCCAGCAGCTTGGCTCTGGGAGGGGGCTATGAGACCCAGTACTTC. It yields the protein CASSLALGGGYETQYF.

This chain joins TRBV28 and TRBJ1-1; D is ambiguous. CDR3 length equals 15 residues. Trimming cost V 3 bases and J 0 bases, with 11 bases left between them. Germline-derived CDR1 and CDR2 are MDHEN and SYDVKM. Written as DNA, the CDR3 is TGTGCCAGCAGTTTGGGCAGGTCCATGAACACTGAAGCTTTCTTT. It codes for CASSLGRSMNTEAFF. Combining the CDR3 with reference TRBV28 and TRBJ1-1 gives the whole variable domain DVKVTQSSRYLVKRTGEKVFLECVQDMDHENMFWYRQDPGLGLRLIYFSYDVKMKEKGDIPEGYSVSREKKERFSLILESASTNQTSMYLCASSLGRSMNTEAFFGQGTRLTVV.

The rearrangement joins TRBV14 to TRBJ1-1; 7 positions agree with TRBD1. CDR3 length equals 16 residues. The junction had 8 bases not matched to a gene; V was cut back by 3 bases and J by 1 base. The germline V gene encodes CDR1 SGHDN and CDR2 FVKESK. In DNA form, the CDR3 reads TGTGCCAGCAGCCACCTATGGACAGGACCGAACACTGAAGCTTTCTTT. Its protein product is CASSHLWTGPNTEAFF.

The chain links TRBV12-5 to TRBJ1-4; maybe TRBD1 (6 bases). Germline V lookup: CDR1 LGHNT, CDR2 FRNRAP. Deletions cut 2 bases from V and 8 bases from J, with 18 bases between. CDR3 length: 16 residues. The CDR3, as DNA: TGTGCTAGTGGTTTGTTTACCGGGACATTGAAAGAAAAACTGTTTTTT. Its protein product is CASGLFTGTLKEKLFF.

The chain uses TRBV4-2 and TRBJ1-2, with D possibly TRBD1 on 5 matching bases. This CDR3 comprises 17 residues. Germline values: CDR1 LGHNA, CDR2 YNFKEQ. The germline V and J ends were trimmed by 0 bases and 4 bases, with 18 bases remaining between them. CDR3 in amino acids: CASSQDVGPGWIYGYTF. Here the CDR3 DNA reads TGTGCCAGCAGCCAAGATGTCGGCCCAGGGTGGATCTATGGCTACACCTTC.

The CDR3 sequence: CASRFGGNTEAFF. The CDR3 DNA is TGTGCCAGTAGATTTGGGGGGAACACTGAAGCTTTCTTT. This rearrangement joins TRBV19 to TRBJ1-1, with a possible D match to TRBD1 (5 bases). The CDR3 has 13 amino acids. The germline V gene encodes CDR1 LNHDA and CDR2 SQIVND (reference sequence). The V end was cut by 6 bases, the J end by 1 base, with 9 bases between.

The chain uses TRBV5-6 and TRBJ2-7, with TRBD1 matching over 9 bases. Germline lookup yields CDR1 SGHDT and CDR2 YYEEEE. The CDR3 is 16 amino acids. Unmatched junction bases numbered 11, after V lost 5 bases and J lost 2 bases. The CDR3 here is CASSLEGQGITYEQYF. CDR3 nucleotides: TGTGCCAGCAGTCTAGAGGGACAGGGTATCACCTACGAGCAGTACTTC.

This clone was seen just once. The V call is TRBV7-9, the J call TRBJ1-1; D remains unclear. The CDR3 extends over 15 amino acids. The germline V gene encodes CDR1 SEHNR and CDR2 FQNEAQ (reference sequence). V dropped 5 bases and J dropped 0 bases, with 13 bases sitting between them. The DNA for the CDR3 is TGTGCCAGCAGCAAGAGGGTCGAGCTGAACACTGAAGCTTTCTTT. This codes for CASSKRVELNTEAFF.

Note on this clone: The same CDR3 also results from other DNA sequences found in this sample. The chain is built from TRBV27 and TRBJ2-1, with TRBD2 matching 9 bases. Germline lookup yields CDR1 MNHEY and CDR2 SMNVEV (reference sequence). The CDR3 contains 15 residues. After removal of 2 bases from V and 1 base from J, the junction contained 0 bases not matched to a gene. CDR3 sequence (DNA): TGTGCCAGCAGTTTACTAGCGGGGTCCTACAATGAGCAGTTCTTC. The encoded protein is CASSLLAGSYNEQFF.

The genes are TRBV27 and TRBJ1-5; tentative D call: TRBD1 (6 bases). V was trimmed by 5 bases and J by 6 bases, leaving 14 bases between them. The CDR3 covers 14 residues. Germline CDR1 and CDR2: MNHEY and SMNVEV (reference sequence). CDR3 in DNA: TGTGCCAGCAGTCCCGGGACATCCTTTCAGCCCCAGCATTTT. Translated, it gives CASSPGTSFQPQHF.

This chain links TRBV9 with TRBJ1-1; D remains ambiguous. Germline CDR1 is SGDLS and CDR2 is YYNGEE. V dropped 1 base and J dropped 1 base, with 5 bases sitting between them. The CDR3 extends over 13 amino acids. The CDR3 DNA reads TGTGCCAGCAGCGTAACGGCGAACACTGAAGCTTTCTTT. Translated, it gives CASSVTANTEAFF.

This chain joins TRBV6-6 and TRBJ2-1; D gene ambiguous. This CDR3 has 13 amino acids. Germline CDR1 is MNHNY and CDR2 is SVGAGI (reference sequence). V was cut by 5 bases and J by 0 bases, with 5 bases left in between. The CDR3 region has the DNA TGTGCCAGCAGTGATAGCTCCTACAATGAGCAGTTCTTC. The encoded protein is CASSDSSYNEQFF.

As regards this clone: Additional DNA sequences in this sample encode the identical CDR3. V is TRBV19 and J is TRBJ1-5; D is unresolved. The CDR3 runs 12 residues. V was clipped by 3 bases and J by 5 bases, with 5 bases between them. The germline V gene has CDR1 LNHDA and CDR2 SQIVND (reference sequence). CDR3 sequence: CASSIGDQPQHF. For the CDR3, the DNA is TGTGCCAGTAGTATCGGCGATCAGCCCCAGCATTTT.

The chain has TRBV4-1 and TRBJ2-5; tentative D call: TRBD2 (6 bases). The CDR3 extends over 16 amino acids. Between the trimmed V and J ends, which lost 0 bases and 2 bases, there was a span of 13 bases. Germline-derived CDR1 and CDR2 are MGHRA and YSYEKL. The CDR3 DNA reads TGCGCCAGCAGCCAAGATCCGGGACTTATACAAGAGACCCAGTACTTC. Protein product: CASSQDPGLIQETQYF.

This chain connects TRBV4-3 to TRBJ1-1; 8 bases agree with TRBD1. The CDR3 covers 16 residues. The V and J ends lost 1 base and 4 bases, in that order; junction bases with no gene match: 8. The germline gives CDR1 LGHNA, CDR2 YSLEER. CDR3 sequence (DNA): TGCGCCAGCAGCCAAGGGCAGGGGGCAGGGGGCACTGAAGCTTTCTTT. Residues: CASSQGQGAGGTEAFF.

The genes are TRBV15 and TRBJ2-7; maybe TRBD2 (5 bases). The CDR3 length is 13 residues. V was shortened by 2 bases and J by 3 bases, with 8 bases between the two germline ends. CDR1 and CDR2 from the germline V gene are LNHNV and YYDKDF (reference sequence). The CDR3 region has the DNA TGTGCCACCAGCAGATACGGGGTCTACGAGCAGTACTTC. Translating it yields CATSRYGVYEQYF.

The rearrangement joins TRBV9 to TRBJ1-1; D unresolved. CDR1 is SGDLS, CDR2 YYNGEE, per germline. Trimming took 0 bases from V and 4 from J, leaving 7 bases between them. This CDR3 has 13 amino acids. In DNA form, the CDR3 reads TGTGCCAGCAGCGTAGGGGGAACCACTGAAGCTTTCTTT. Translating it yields CASSVGGTTEAFF.

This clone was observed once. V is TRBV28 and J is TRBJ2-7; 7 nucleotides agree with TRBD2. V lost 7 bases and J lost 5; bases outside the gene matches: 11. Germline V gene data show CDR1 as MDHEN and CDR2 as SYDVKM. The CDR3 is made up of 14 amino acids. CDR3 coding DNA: TGTGCCAGCACCTTCGGGGGGACGCACGACGAGCAGTACTTC. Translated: CASTFGGTHDEQYF. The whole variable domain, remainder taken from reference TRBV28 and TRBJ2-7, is DVKVTQSSRYLVKRTGEKVFLECVQDMDHENMFWYRQDPGLGLRLIYFSYDVKMKEKGDIPEGYSVSREKKERFSLILESASTNQTSMYLCASTFGGTHDEQYFGPGTRLTVT.

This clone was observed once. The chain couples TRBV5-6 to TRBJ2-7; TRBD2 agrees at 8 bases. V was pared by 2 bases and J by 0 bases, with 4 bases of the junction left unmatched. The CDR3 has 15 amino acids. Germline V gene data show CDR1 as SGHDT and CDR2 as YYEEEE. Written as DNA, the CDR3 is TGTGCCAGCAGCTTACCCACTAGCGGCTCCTACGAGCAGTACTTC. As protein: CASSLPTSGSYEQYF.

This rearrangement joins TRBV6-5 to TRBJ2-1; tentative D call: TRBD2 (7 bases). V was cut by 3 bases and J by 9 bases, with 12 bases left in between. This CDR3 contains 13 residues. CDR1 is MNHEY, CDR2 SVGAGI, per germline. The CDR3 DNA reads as TGTGCCAGCAGTTATGGGGGGGCGGGTGAGCAGTTCTTC. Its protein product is CASSYGGAGEQFF.

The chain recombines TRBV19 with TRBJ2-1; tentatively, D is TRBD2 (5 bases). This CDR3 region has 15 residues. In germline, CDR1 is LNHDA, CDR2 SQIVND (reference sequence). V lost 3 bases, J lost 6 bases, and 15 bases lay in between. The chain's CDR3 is CASSIDGYEGNEQFF. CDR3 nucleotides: TGTGCCAGTAGTATTGACGGGTATGAGGGCAATGAGCAGTTCTTC.

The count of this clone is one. The CDR3 loop is CAVSYWDREFF. The CDR3, as DNA: TGTGCCGTCTCGTACTGGGACCGGGAGTTCTTC. The rearrangement links TRBV27 to TRBJ2-1; D assignment may be TRBD1 or TRBD2 (5 bases each). Germline V gene lookup returns CDR1 MNHEY and CDR2 SMNVEV (reference sequence). The germline V and J ends were trimmed by 11 bases and 14 bases, with 19 bases remaining between them. This CDR3 has 11 residues.

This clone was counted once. The CDR3 is CATSKPGQTYEQYF. Here the CDR3 DNA reads TGTGCCACCAGCAAGCCGGGACAGACCTACGAGCAGTACTTC. J is TRBJ2-7 and V is TRBV15; 7 nucleotides match TRBD1. J was trimmed by 2 bases and V by 4 bases; bases with no gene match: 5. The CDR3 is made up of 14 amino acids. Germline CDR1 and CDR2: LNHNV and YYDKDF (reference sequence). The variable domain in full, completed from reference TRBV15 and TRBJ2-7, reads DAMVIQNPRYQVTQFGKPVTLSCSQTLNHNVMYWYQQKSSQAPKLLFHYYDKDFNNEADTPDNFQSRRPNTSFCFLDIRSPGLGDTAMYLCATSKPGQTYEQYFGPGTRLTVT.

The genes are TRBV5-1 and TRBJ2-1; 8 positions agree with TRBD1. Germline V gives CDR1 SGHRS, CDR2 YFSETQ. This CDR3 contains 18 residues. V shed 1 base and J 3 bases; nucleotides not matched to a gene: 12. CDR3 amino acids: CASSLPSGGTLNYNEQFF. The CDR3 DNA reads TGCGCCAGCAGCTTGCCTTCAGGGGGCACTTTAAACTACAATGAGCAGTTCTTC.